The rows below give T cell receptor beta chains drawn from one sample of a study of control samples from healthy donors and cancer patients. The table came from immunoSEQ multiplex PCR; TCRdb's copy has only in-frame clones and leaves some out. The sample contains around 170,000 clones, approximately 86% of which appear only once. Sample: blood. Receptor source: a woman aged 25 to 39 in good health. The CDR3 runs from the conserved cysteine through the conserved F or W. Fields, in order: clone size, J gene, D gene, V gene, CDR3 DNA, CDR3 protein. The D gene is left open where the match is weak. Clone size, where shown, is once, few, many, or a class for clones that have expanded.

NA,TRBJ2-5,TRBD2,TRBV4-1,TGCGCCAGCAGCCAAGCCGGACTAGCGGGGAGAGAGACCCAGTACTTC,CASSQAGLAGRETQYF
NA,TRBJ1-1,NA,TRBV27,TGTGCCAGCAGTTCGCCAGGGCGCGGGAACACTGAAGCTTTCTTT,CASSSPGRGNTEAFF
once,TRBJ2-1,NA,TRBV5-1,TGCGCCAGCAGCACACTACCGACAGGTTTGTCCTACAATGAGCAGTTCTTC,CASSTLPTGLSYNEQFF
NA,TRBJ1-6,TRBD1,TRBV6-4,TGTGCCAGCAGTCCCTCGACAGGGATTTCACCCCTCCACTTT,CASSPSTGISPLHF
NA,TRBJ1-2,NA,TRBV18,TGTGCCAGCTCACCTGCCCAAGACTATGGCTACACCTTC,CASSPAQDYGYTF
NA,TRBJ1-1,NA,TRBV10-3,TGTGCCATCAGTGAGCGGGATGTTAGGAACACTGAAGCTTTCTTT,CAISERDVRNTEAFF
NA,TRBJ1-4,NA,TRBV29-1,TGCAGCGTTATTAGACGTGCAACTAATGAAAAACTGTTTTTT,CSVIRRATNEKLFF
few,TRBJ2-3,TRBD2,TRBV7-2,TGTGCCAGCAGCTTAGATCCCTTTGGCGGGGGGACCCTCTCGGCGCAGTATTTT,CASSLDPFGGGTLSAQYF
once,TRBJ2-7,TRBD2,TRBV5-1,TGCGCCAGCAGCTTAGTTACTGGCGGGAGGCGTTCCTACGAGCAGTACTTC,CASSLVTGGRRSYEQYF
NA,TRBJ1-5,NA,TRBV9,TGTGCCAGCAGCGCCGGGAATAGCAATCAGCCCCAGCATTTT,CASSAGNSNQPQHF
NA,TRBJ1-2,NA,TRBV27,TGTGCCAGCAGTAAGAAGGGCCCAGCTAACTATGGCTACACCTTC,CASSKKGPANYGYTF
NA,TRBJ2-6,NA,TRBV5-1,TGCGCCAGCAGATTCGGCGCTGGGGCCAACGTCCTGACTTTC,CASRFGAGANVLTF
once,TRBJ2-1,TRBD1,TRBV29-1,TGCAGCGTCCGGGACAGGGTCCATGAGCAGTTCTTC,CSVRDRVHEQFF
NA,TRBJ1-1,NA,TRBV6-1,TGTGCCAGCAGTGAAGCTGGGACTGAAGCTTTCTTT,CASSEAGTEAFF
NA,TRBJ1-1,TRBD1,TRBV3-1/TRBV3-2,TGTGCCGGCAGCCAGAGGACAGGGGTCAGGAACACTGAAGCTTTCTTT,CAGSQRTGVRNTEAFF
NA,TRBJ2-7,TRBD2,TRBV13,TGTGCCAGCAGCCCGCCCGGGGGGGGCCCTTACGAGCAGTACTTC,CASSPPGGGPYEQYF
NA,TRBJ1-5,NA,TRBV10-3,TGTGCCATCAGCGTAGAGGGGGGTAATAGCAATCAGCCCCAGCATTTT,CAISVEGGNSNQPQHF
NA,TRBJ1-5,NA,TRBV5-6,TGTGCCAGCAGCCAACGGGGGTCTAGCAATCAGCCCCAGCATTTT,CASSQRGSSNQPQHF
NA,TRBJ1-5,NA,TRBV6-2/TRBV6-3,TGTGCCAGCAGTTACGAGGGGGGCTTAGGCAATCAGCCCCAGCATTTT,CASSYEGGLGNQPQHF
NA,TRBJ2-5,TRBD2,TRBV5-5,TGTGCCAGCAGCTTGGCCGGGAGGGGTGAGACCCAGTACTTC,CASSLAGRGETQYF
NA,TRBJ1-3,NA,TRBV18,TGTGCCGGAAGCGCTACGACCTCTGGAAACACCATATATTTT,CAGSATTSGNTIYF
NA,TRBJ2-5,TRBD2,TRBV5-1,TGCGCCAGCAGCCTGTCGGCTAGCGGGAGCGGAGAGACCCAGTACTTC,CASSLSASGSGETQYF
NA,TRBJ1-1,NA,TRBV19,TGTGCCAGTAGTTCTGTCTGGCAGGGGAACACTGAAGCTTTCTTT,CASSSVWQGNTEAFF
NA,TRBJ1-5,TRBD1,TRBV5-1,TGCGCCAGCAGCTTGACCGGGACAGGGGGAACTCAGCCCCAGCATTTT,CASSLTGTGGTQPQHF
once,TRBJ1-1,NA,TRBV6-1,TGTGCCAGCAGTGAAAGGGGGGACACTGAAGCTTTCTTT,CASSERGDTEAFF
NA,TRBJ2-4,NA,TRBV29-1,TGCAGCGTCTCCCCTGAGGAAGTCGGCAAAAACATTCAGTACTTC,CSVSPEEVGKNIQYF
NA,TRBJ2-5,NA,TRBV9,TGTGCCAGCAGTAACCGGGAGACCCAGTACTTC,CASSNRETQYF
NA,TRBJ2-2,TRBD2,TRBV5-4,TGTGCCAGCACCCCGCCGGGAGGTAACGGGGAGCTGTTTTTT,CASTPPGGNGELFF
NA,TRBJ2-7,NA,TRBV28,TGTGCCAGCAGGAGAGACGGGACGGGTTACTACGAGCAGTACTTC,CASRRDGTGYYEQYF
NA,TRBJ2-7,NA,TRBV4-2,TGTGCCAGCAGCCAAGTCCCGGGCGACGAGCAGTACTTC,CASSQVPGDEQYF
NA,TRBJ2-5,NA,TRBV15,TGTGCCACCAGCAGAGAGGCCCTAGGGTCCCAAGAGACCCAGTACTTC,CATSREALGSQETQYF
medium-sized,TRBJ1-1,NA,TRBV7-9,TGTGCCAGCAGCTTAGTGAACACTGAAGCTTTCTTT,CASSLVNTEAFF
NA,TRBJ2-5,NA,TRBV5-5,TGTGCCAGCAGCCATAGCCAGAGGGGGAGTGAGACCCAGTACTTC,CASSHSQRGSETQYF
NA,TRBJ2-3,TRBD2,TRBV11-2,TGTGCCAGCAGCTTAGATCTTGGCGGGAGCGGCACAGATACGCAGTATTTT,CASSLDLGGSGTDTQYF
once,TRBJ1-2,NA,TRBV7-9,TGTGCCAGCAGCTTAAAGGGGGGAGACTATGGCTACACCTTC,CASSLKGGDYGYTF
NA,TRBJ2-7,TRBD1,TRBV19,TGTGCCAGTAGGACACAGGGGGTGGGCACCTACGAGCAGTACTTC,CASRTQGVGTYEQYF
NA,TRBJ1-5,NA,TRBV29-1,TGCAGCGTTGCGGAGAATAGCAATCAGCCCCAGCATTTT,CSVAENSNQPQHF
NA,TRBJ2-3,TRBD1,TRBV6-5,TGTGCCAGCTCGCGGGACAGGGTGCAATCAGATACGCAGTATTTT,CASSRDRVQSDTQYF
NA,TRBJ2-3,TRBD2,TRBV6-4,TGTGCCAGCAGTGGGACTAGTGGAGATACGCAGTATTTT,CASSGTSGDTQYF
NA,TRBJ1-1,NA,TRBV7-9,TGTGCCAGCAGCTTACGGGGCAGCGAAAGGGCTTTCTTT,CASSLRGSERAFF
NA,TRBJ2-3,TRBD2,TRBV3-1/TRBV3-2,TGTGCCAGCAGCCAACCCGGACTAGCAACAGATACGCAGTATTTT,CASSQPGLATDTQYF
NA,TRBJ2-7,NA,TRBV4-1,TGCGCCAGCAGCCAAGATTTTCAGGGAGTCTACGAGCAGTACTTC,CASSQDFQGVYEQYF
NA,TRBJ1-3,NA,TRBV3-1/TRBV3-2,TGTGCCAGCAGTTCGGGAAACACCATATATTTT,CASSSGNTIYF
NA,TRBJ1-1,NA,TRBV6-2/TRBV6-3,TGTGCCAGCAGTTGGGGCCTGGGGACTGAAGCTTTCTTT,CASSWGLGTEAFF
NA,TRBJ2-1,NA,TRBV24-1,TGTGCCACCAGTGATTTCAGGAGGGAGAGTGGCTATGAGCAGTTCTTC,CATSDFRRESGYEQFF
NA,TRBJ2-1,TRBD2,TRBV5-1,TGCGCCAGCAGCTTGGATAGCGGGGACTACAATGAGCAGTTCTTC,CASSLDSGDYNEQFF
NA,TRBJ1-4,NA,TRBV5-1,TGCGCCAGCAGCTTCAATGAAAAACTGTTTTTT,CASSFNEKLFF
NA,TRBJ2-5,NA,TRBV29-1,TGCAGCTTCCTAGCTCCAGAGACCCAGTACTTC,CSFLAPETQYF
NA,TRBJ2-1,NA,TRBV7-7,TGTGCTAGCAGCTTATCTCAGGGCTGGGGTGAGCAGTTCTTC,CASSLSQGWGEQFF
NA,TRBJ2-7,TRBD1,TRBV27,TGTGCCAGCATGCAGGGGACAGGGTTATCCCCGCAGTACTTC,CASMQGTGLSPQYF
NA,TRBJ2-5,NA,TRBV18,TGTGCCAGCTCACCACAGCCACCCCCTGGAGAAGAGACCCAGTACTTC,CASSPQPPPGEETQYF
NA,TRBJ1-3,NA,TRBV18,TGTGCCAGCTCAATTGAGGGTAATTCGGGAAACACCATATATTTT,CASSIEGNSGNTIYF
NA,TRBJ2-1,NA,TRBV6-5,TGTGCCAGCAGTATGGAGACTAACAACTACAATGAGCAGTTCTTC,CASSMETNNYNEQFF
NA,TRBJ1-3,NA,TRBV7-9,TGTGCCAGCAGCTGGGGGACGGGAAACACCATATATTTT,CASSWGTGNTIYF
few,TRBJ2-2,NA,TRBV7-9,TGTGCCAGCAGCTTAGCCGGACATCGGAACACCGGGGAGCTGTTTTTT,CASSLAGHRNTGELFF